Here is one TCR beta chain with its context. Its antigen remains undetermined. Base qualities are not recorded, but no much larger clone differs from it by a single base. Using the deep immunoSEQ assay, TCR CDR3 regions were amplified from genomic DNA by multiplex PCR. For each cell subset, the extracted genomic DNA was distributed evenly across all wells of several immunoSEQ 96-well plates, and each plate served as one replicate. Each replicate PCR for sorted subsets received about 210 ng genomic DNA, equal to about 30,000 T cell genomes. Purified libraries were quantified with a Qubit 3.0 fluorometer, sized on a Bioanalyzer 2100, and re-quantified with the KAPA Library Quantification kit. Each immunoSEQ 96-well plate was sequenced on its own single-read 150-cycle Illumina NextSeq 550 flow cell. In the original analysis: Because only junctional sequences without quality scores were contained in the immunoSEQ output, filtering matching that applied to full-length reads could not be performed. Sequences were annotated with PyIR, a Python wrapper for IgBLAST v1.9, and V/J genes and CDR3 were assigned using IMGT germline references. Any read was removed if the V/J assignment was weak (E-value above 1e-6), the CDR3 was missing, or the read contained stop codons, out-of-frame junctions, or ambiguous translated residues. A V3J clonotype was defined by an identical inferred V gene, J gene, and CDR3 amino acid sequence. Percentage overlap between repertoires was calculated by dividing the number of shared unique clonotypes by the size of the smaller repertoire. Repertoire richness was assessed with RTK rarefaction, the Chao1 estimator, and Recon v2.1 estimates of unobserved clonotypes. Generation probabilities were computed with OLGA for all TCRbeta clonotypes obtained by the gDNA method from several donors. TCRdb carries this immuneACCESS record with in-frame sequences only. Its versions omit some clonotypes, under half of them owing to an unresolved V gene in the studies checked, with the rest unexplained. From that table come the V and J calls and clone size; the DNA was used to work out D and trimming. The sample yields 2 million to 2.5 million clones; under 97% were counted once. The ten largest clones capture roughly 0.13% of the sample.

The data are from a study of shared clonotypes between healthy human individuals (dated by TCRdb to 2018 to 2021). About the investigation overall: The cohort included three men and a couple of women between 18 and 49 years of age. Per donor, three plates each were used for CD4 naive and CD4 memory, two for CD8 naive, and one for CD8 memory. The study deeply sequenced blood TCR repertoires of about 5 healthy adults to estimate repertoire size and the extent of clonotype sharing between individuals. To increase sequencing depth and limit assay-specific biases, TCR repertoire library preparation and sequencing were carried out by different laboratories using diverse techniques. Between about 0.8 and 9 billion PBMCs per donor were obtained by leukapheresis.

The donors were healthy, HIV-negative adults with no recently reported acute infections or vaccinations. Every donor was a Caucasian adult living in Nashville, Tennessee, USA. Magnetic negative selection was used to enrich CD4+ T cells, after which naive cells were positively selected on CD45RA and the negative fraction became the memory subset. Blood was collected by leukapheresis, and PBMCs were isolated by Ficoll-Histopaque density gradient centrifugation and then cryopreserved in liquid nitrogen vapor phase. Analytical flow cytometry was used to check the purity and quantity of each magnetically sorted T cell population. Genomic DNA was isolated from each sorted fraction and quantified by UV absorbance on a Nanodrop 2000c. Points the paper makes about the study in general: Naive subsets generally had larger estimated clonotype richness than memory subsets did. Pairwise subsampling indicated that sequencing depth was expected to affect the degree of clonotype sharing among donors. Because the study included only a small number of donors, the genetic and exposure-history diversity represented was limited. Incomplete sequencing was indicated by rarefaction of sorted-subset datasets, despite the large sequencing depth. Compared with non-shared clonotypes, the clonotypes found in all four sorted-subset donors had higher generation probabilities. When several donors were compared, the shared fraction of clonotypes was 5% to 6.5% for naive CD4, less than 4% for naive CD8, about 2.5% for memory CD4, and 0.4% for memory CD8. Sampling was restricted to blood, and TCR repertoires in tissues likely differ from the TCR repertoires found in blood.

From the cysteine up to the phenylalanine, the CDR3 has a length of 17 residues. Only CDR3 DNA is held: 51 bases, read in frame from base 1. V is cut back by 1 base and J by 7 bases, with 6 bases in the junction unmatched. For CDR1 and CDR2, the germline V gene lists MGHRA and YSYEKL. This receptor was obtained from a man aged 18 to 29 in good health. Sequencing used naive CD4+ T cells sorted from blood. The sample's cell subset or site label, in plain terms: CD45RA+ positively selected. The receptor chain draws on TRBV4-1 and TRBJ2-2; a stretch of 13 junction bases matches TRBD2. The encoded CDR3 is CASSQVRTSGGSGELFF. The sequenced DNA: TGCGCCAGCAGCCAAGTTAGGACTAGCGGGGGCAGCGGGGAGCTGTTTTTT.